This TCR beta chain was recorded in a study of regulatory T cells in long-lasting Graves disease. Both iRepertoire HTBI primers and Arm-PCR of CDR3 regions were used to build the TCR beta libraries. TCRdb reanalysed the multiplex PCR reads using MiXCR and keeps one entry per CDR3 protein. The table includes hundreds of thousands of distinct CDR3 sequences, around an eighth detected once. Germline assignment: CDR1 DFQATT and CDR2 SNEGSKA (reference sequence). This CDR3 contains 14 residues. V shed 6 bases and J 4 bases; nucleotides not matched to a gene: 11. Time point: newly diagnosed GD, antithyroid drugs for less than 3 months. RNA from PBMCs was the source of the TCR library. These data were likewise used in another study, on T cells in Graves' hyperthyroidism and ophthalmopathy. Turning to that study: Most clonotypes expanded in the thyroid (above 0.001) were also present in blood.

The TCR sequence derives from a man aged 25-40 years with Graves disease. This chain connects TRBV20-1 to TRBJ2-5; 7 nucleotides align to TRBD2. The sequenced sample was peripheral blood mononuclear cells (PBMCs), obtained at new diagnosis, from a patient treated with antithyroid drugs. For the CDR3, the DNA is TGCAGTGCACGACCCCAGCGGGGACGAGAGACCCAGTACTTC. It encodes CSARPQRGRETQYF.